A single sample is the source of the 5 T cell receptor beta chains below, sequenced in a study of T cell repertoires in cytomegalovirus infection. Their cognate antigens are unknown. TCRdb itself ran the reads through MiXCR, one entry per CDR3 protein. Altogether a few hundred thousand distinct CDR3 sequences are present, roughly 34% being singletons, with the ten largest covering roughly 17%. Sequenced here: cultured PBMCs, sampled from culture after CMV antigen stimulation. All receptors derive from a human donor in good health (CMV status not recorded). Some clones in this sample may be carry-over from other donors' samples.

The genes are TRBV20-1 and TRBJ1-3; 9 nucleotides line up with TRBD1. Unmatched junction bases numbered 9, after V lost 6 bases and J lost 3 bases. Per the germline V gene, CDR1 is DFQATT and CDR2 is SNEGSKA (reference sequence). This CDR3 has 15 amino acids. The DNA of the CDR3 is TGCAGTGCGCCGCCGGGACAGGGTTTTGGAAACACCATATATTTT. Amino acids: CSAPPGQGFGNTIYF.

This clonotype was seen just once. This chain uses TRBV14 with TRBJ2-7, with TRBD2 matching 16 bases. This CDR3 has 20 residues. The V gene end was trimmed by 0 bases and the J gene end by 0 bases; junction bases not matched to a gene: 8. Germline-derived CDR1 and CDR2 are SGHDN and FVKESK. The CDR3 loop reads CASSQDVPGLAGGFSYEQYF. CDR3 DNA: TGTGCCAGCAGCCAAGATGTTCCGGGACTAGCGGGAGGGTTCTCCTACGAGCAGTACTTC.

The CDR3 sequence: CASSYRTSGPYNEQFF. DNA of the CDR3: TGTGCCAGCAGTTATAGGACTAGCGGGCCATACAATGAGCAGTTCTTC. The V and J genes are TRBV6-5 and TRBJ2-1, with 11 positions matching TRBD2. The germline V gene encodes CDR1 MNHEY and CDR2 SVGAGI. CDR3 length: 16 residues. J gave up 4 bases and V 3 bases, and 5 bases lay outside the gene matches.

This clonotype has only a few counts. The gene calls are TRBV20-1 and TRBJ2-1, with D unclear. The CDR3 is 12 amino acids. V was trimmed by 5 bases and J by 6 bases, leaving 11 bases between them. The germline V gene encodes CDR1 DFQATT and CDR2 SNEGSKA (reference sequence). The CDR3 coding sequence is TGCAGTGCTGGGGAAAAACTCAATGAGCAGTTCTTC. Protein: CSAGEKLNEQFF.

The rearrangement uses TRBV4-2 and TRBJ1-2, with unresolved D. The CDR3 sequence is 15 residues long. CDR1 and CDR2 (germline): LGHNA, YNFKEQ. V lost 0 bases and J 4 bases, leaving 12 bases between the germline ends. The CDR3, as DNA: TGTGCCAGCAGCCAAGATACGGGGATTTCCTATGGCTACACCTTC. This encodes CASSQDTGISYGYTF.